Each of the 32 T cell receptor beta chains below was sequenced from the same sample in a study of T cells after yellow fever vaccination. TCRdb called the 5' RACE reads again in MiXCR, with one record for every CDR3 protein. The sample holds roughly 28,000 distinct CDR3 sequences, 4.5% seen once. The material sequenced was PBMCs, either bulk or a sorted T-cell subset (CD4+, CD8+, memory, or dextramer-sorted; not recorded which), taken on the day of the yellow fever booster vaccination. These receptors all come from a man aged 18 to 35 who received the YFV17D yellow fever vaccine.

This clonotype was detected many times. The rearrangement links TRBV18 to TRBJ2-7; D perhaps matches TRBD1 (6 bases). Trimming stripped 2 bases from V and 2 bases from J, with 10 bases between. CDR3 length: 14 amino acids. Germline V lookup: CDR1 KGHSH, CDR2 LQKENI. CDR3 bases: TGTGCCAGCTCACCATCTCAGGGGCCCTACGAGCAGTACTTC. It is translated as CASSPSQGPYEQYF.

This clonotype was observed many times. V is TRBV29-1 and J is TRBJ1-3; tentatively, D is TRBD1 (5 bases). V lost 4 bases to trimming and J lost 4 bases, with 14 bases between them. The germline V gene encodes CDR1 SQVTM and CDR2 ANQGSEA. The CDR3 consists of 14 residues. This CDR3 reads CSVGRTLLGNTIYF. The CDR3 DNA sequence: TGCAGCGTTGGCCGGACACTTTTGGGAAACACCATATATTTT.

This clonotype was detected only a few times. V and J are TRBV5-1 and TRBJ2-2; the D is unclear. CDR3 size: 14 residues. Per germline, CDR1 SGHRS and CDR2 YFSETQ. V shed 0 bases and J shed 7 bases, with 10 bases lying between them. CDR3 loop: CASSLESAGGELFF. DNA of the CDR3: TGCGCCAGCAGCTTGGAGTCCGCCGGCGGGGAGCTGTTTTTT.

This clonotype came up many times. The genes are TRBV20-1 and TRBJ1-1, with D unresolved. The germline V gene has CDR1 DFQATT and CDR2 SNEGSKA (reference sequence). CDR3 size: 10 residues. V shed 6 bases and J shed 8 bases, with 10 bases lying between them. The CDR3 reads CSAPGREAFF. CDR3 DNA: TGCAGTGCCCCGGGAAGAGAAGCTTTCTTT.

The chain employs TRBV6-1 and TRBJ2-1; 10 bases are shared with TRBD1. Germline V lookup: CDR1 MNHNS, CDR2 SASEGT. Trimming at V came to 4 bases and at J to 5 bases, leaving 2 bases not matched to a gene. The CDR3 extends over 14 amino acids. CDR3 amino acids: CASSAGTGDNEQFF. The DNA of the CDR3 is TGTGCCAGCAGTGCCGGGACAGGGGACAATGAGCAGTTCTTC.

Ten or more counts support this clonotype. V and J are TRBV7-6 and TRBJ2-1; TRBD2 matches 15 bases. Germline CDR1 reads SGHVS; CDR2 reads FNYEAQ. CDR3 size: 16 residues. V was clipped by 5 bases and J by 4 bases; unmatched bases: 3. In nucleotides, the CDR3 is TGTGCCAGCAGCCGCGGACTAGCGGGGGGGTACAATGAGCAGTTCTTC. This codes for CASSRGLAGGYNEQFF.

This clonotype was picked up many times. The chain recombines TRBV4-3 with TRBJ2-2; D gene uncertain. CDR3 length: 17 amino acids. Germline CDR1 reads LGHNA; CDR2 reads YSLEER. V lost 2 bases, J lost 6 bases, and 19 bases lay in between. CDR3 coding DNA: TGCGCCAGCAGCCAATCCGCCTCTCCGAGGTCCCCCGGGGAGCTGTTTTTT. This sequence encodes CASSQSASPRSPGELFF.

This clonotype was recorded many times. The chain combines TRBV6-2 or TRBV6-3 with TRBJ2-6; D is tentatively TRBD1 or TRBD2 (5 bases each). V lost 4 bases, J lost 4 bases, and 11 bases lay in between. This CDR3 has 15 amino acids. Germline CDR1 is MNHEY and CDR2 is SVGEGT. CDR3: CASSFRGSGANVLTF. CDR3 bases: TGTGCCAGCAGTTTCCGGGGCTCAGGGGCCAACGTCCTGACTTTC.

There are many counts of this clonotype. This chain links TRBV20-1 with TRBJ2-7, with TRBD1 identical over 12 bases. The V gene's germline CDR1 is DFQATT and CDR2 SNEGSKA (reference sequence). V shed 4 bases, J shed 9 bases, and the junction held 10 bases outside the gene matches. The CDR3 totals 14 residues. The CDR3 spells CSATLRDRGRLQYF. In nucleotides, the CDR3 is TGCAGTGCTACCCTCCGGGACAGGGGGCGCCTGCAGTACTTC.

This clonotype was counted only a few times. Written as DNA, the CDR3 is TGTGCCAGCAGCTATGCGACTAACACTGAAGCTTTCTTT. It translates to CASSYATNTEAFF. The chain links TRBV6-6 to TRBJ1-1; D ambiguous. The germline gives CDR1 MNHNY, CDR2 SVGAGI (reference sequence). The CDR3 length is 13 residues. The V end lost 6 bases, the J end lost 2 bases, and 10 bases lay between the germline ends.

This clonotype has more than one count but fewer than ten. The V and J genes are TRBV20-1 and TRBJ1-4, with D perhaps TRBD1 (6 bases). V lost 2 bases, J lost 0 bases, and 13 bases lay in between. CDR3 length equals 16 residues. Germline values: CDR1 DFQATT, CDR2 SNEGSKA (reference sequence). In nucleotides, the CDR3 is TGCAGTGCTAGACCCTTGACAGGTGCAACTAATGAAAAACTGTTTTTT. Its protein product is CSARPLTGATNEKLFF.

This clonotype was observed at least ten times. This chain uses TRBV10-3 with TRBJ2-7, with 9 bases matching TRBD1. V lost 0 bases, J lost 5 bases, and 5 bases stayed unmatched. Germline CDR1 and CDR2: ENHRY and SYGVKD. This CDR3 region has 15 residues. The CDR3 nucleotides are TGTGCCATCAGTGAGTCGCCCGGGACAGGGAACGAGCAGTACTTC. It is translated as CAISESPGTGNEQYF.

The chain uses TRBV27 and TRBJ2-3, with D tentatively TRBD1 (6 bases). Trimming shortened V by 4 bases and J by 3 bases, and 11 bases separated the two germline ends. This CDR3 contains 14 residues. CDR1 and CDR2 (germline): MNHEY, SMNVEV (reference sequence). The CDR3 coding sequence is TGTGCCAGCAGTTCGCCGACAGGAACAGATACGCAGTATTTT. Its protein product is CASSSPTGTDTQYF.

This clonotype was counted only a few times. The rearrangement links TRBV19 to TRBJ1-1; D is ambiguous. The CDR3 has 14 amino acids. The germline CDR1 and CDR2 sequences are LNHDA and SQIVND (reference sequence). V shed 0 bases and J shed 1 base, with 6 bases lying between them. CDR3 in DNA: TGTGCCAGTAGTATAGATCGGGAGAACACTGAAGCTTTCTTT. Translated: CASSIDRENTEAFF.

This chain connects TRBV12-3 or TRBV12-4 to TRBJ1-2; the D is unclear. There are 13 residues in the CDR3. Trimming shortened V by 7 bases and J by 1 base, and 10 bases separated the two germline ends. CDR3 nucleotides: TGTGCCAGCACCCCTACAGATAACTATGGCTACACCTTC. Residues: CASTPTDNYGYTF.

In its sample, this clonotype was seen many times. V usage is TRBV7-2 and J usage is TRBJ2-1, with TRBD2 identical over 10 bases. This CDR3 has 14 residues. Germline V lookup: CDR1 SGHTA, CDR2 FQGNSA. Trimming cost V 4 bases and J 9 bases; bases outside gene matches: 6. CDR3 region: CASSSTSGGVEQFF. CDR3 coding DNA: TGTGCCAGCAGCTCTACAAGCGGGGGGGTTGAGCAGTTCTTC.

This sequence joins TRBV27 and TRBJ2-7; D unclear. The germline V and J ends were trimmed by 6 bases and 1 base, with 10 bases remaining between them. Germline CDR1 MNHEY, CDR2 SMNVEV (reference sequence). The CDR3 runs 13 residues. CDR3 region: CASSHGPSYEQYF. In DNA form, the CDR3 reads TGTGCCAGCAGCCATGGGCCGTCCTACGAGCAGTACTTC.

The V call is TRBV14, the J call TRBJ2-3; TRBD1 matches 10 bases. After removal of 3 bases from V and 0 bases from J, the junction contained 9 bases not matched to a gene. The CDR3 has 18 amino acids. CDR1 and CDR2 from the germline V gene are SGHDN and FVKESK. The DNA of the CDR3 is TGTGCCAGCAGCCATCGTAAACGGACAGGGGGTAGCACAGATACGCAGTATTTT. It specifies CASSHRKRTGGSTDTQYF.

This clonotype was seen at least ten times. The CDR3 coding sequence is TGTGCCAGCAGCTTGAGGGGCGAAAAGACCCAGTACTTC. Its protein product is CASSLRGEKTQYF. The rearrangement links TRBV7-2 to TRBJ2-5, with D tentatively TRBD1 or TRBD2 (5 bases each). V was cut by 3 bases and J by 6 bases, with 11 bases left in between. The germline CDR1 and CDR2 sequences are SGHTA and FQGNSA. The CDR3 spans 13 residues.

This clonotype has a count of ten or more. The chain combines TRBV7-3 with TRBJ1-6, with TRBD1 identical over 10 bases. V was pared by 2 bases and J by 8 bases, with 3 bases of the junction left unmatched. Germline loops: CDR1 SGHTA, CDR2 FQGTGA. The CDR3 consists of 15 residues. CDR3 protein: CASSLYGTGDSPLHF. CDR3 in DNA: TGTGCCAGCAGCTTATACGGGACAGGGGATTCACCCCTCCACTTT.

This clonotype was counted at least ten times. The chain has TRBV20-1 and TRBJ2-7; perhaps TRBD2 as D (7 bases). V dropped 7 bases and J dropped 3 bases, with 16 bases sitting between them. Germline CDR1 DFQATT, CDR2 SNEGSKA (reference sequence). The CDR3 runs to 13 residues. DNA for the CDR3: TGCAGTGTTGTCGGGGGGCTTGACTACGAGCAGTACTTC. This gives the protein CSVVGGLDYEQYF.

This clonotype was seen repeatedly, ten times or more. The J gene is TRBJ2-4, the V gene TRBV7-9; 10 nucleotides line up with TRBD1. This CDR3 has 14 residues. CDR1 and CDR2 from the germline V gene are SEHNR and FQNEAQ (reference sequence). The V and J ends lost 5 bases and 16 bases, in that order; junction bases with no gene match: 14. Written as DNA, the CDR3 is TGTGCCAGCAGCCACCGGGACAGGGGACGAGTATTCTACTTC. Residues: CASSHRDRGRVFYF.

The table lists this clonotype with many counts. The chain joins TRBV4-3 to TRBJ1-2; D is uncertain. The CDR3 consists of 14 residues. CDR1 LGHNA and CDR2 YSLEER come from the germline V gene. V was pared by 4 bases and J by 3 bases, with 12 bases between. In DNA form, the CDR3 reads TGCGCCAGCAGCCCGGGCGGTTTCGACTATGGCTACACCTTC. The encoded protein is CASSPGGFDYGYTF.

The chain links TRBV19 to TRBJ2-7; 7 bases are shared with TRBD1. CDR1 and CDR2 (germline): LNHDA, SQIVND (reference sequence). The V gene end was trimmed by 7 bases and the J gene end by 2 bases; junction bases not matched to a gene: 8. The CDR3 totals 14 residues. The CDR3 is CASKSGTEPYEQYF. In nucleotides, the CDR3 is TGTGCCAGTAAATCCGGGACAGAGCCCTACGAGCAGTACTTC.

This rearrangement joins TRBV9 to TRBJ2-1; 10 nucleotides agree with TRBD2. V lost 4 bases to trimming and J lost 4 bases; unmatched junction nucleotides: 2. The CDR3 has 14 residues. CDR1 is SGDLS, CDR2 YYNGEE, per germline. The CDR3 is CASSLSGGYNEQFF. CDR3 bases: TGTGCCAGCAGCCTTAGCGGGGGGTACAATGAGCAGTTCTTC.

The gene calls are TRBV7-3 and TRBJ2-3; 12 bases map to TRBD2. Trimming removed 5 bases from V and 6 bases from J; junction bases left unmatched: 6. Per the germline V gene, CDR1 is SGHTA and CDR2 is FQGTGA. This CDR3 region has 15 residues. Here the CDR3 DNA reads TGTGCCAGCAGCGACCGACTAGCGGGGGCTGATACGCAGTATTTT. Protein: CASSDRLAGADTQYF.

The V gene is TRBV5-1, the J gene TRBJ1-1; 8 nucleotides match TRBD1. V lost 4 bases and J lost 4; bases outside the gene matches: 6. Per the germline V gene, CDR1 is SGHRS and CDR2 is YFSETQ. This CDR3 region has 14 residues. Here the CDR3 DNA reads TGCGCCAGCAGCCGGGGGGACAGGTCCACTGAAGCTTTCTTT. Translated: CASSRGDRSTEAFF.

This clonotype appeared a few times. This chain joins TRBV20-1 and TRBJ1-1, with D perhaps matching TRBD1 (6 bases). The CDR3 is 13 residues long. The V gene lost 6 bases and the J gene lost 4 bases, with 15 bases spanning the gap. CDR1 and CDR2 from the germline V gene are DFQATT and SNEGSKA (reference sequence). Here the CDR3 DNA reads TGCAGTGCGAAAACAGGGACCGGCACTGAAGCTTTCTTT. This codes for CSAKTGTGTEAFF.

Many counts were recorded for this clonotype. The CDR3 loop is CSVDRQFLGAFF. Here the CDR3 DNA reads TGCAGCGTTGATCGGCAGTTTTTGGGAGCTTTCTTT. V gene TRBV29-1 combines with J gene TRBJ1-1; D gene uncertain. CDR1 SQVTM and CDR2 ANQGSEA come from the germline V gene. Between the trimmed V and J ends, which lost 3 bases and 10 bases, there was a span of 15 bases. The CDR3 contains 12 residues. Full variable domain (outside the CDR3, taken from reference TRBV29-1 and TRBJ1-1): SAVISQKPSRDICQRGTSLTIQCQVDSQVTMMFWYRQQPGQSLTLIATANQGSEATYESGFVIDKFPISRPNLTFSTLTVSNMSPEDSSIYLCSVDRQFLGAFFGQGTRLTVV.

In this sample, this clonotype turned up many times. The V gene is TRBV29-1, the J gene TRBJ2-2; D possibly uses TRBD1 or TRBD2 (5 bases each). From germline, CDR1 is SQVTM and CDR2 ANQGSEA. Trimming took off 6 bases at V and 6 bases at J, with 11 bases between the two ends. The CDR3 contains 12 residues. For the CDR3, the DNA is TGCAGCGTGGAGGTGACAGCCGGGGAGCTGTTTTTT. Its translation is CSVEVTAGELFF.

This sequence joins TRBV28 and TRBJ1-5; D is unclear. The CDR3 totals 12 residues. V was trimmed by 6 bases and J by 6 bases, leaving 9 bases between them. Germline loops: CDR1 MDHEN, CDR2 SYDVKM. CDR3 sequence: CASRLIGQPQHF. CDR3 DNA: TGTGCCAGCAGGTTGATAGGTCAGCCCCAGCATTTT.

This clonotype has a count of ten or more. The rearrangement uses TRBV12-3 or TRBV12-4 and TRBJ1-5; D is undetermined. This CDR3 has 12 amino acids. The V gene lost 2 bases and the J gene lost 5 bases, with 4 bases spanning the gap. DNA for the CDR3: TGTGCCAGCAGTTTACCCGATCAGCCCCAGCATTTT. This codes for CASSLPDQPQHF.